This T cell receptor beta chain was identified during a study of OX40 agonist ivuxolimab in advanced cancers. This clone was recorded a few times. This specimen includes other DNA sequences encoding the same CDR3. Libraries were prepared by immunoSEQ multiplex PCR; TCRdb keeps only in-frame clonotypes and omits some of them. The sample contains 40,000 or so clones, 82% of which appear only once. This CDR3 has 13 amino acids. Germline V CDR1 and CDR2: MDHEN, SYDVKM. Trimming at V came to 6 bases and at J to 0 bases, leaving 0 bases not matched to a gene. The J gene is TRBJ2-7, the V gene TRBV28, with TRBD1 matching 9 bases. The material sequenced was CD4+ or CD8+ T cells sorted from blood, taken in a trial of the OX40 agonist ivuxolimab. The receptor comes from an adult with an advanced solid tumor such as melanoma, head and neck, liver or kidney cancer. The CDR3 region is CASRTGGSYEQYF. The CDR3 region has the DNA TGTGCCAGCAGGACAGGGGGCTCCTACGAGCAGTACTTC.